Listed below are T cell receptor beta chains from one sample, sequenced in a study of identical twins. TCRdb reprocessed the 5' RACE reads with MiXCR, giving one entry per CDR3 protein. The sample contains 260,000 or so distinct CDR3 sequences, 7.5% of which appear only once. Separately, the same data were catalogued under a study of yellow fever vaccine responses in identical twins.

The material sequenced was CD8+ T cells sorted from blood. The receptor source for this set is a woman younger than 35 in good health. Each CDR3 is given with its conserved first and last residue.

J,V,CDR3
TRBJ1-1,TRBV7-7,CASSPAGLPNTEAFF
TRBJ2-5,TRBV20-1,CSATYQETQYF
TRBJ2-1,TRBV4-1,CASSRTTGNEQFF
TRBJ2-1,TRBV12-3/TRBV12-4,CASSNERGGANEQFF
TRBJ2-5,TRBV12-3/TRBV12-4,CASSSGPRPETQYF
TRBJ2-3,TRBV24-1,CATSDSEGGAQYF
TRBJ2-7,TRBV5-5,CASSLNPDYYEQYF
TRBJ1-1,TRBV29-1,CSVERVSNTEAFF
TRBJ2-7,TRBV27,CASSSGPRYELYF
TRBJ2-7,TRBV28,CARPPGQVGGEQYF
TRBJ2-6,TRBV12-3/TRBV12-4,CASSTGSGANVLTF
TRBJ2-5,TRBV2,CRKLGETQYF
TRBJ2-2,TRBV7-6,CASSYFPSASPAGELFF
TRBJ2-5,TRBV20-1,CSAGTETETQYF
TRBJ2-1,TRBV5-1,CASSLTDFKSPNEQFF
TRBJ2-3,TRBV3-1,CASSQGGRLLITDTQYF
TRBJ2-2,TRBV10-3,CAISEVASGATTGELFF
TRBJ2-5,TRBV2,CASSESSGPQETQYF
TRBJ1-2,TRBV6-1,CASSEGTDFYGYTF
TRBJ2-5,TRBV5-1,CASSRDSNLREETQYF
TRBJ2-2,TRBV27,CASSLRSSNTGELFF
TRBJ2-3,TRBV10-2,CASSECRVCSDTQYF
TRBJ2-3,TRBV12-3/TRBV12-4,CASRTVDLDTQYF
TRBJ2-3,TRBV4-1,CASSQGRVQYF
TRBJ2-1,TRBV7-6,CASSLGFREGHQFF
TRBJ2-3,TRBV15,CATSRDTGRLDTDTQYF
TRBJ2-3,TRBV20-1,CSAPRDKYPDTQYF
TRBJ2-2,TRBV4-1,CASSLRNGATGELFF
TRBJ2-5,TRBV7-9,CASSPWGETQYF
TRBJ2-1,TRBV28,CASSPTSAPGNEQFF
TRBJ2-1,TRBV9,CASGAIGPHLNEQFF
TRBJ2-1,TRBV27,CASSSGGHGYNEQFF
TRBJ2-1,TRBV12-3/TRBV12-4,CASSLGQLGEQFF
TRBJ2-5,TRBV27,CASSSPLAGVKETQYF
TRBJ2-2,TRBV10-3,CAISESGTAENTGELFF
TRBJ2-1,TRBV7-9,CTDGDYNEQFF
TRBJ2-7,TRBV4-1,CASSQGLAGLEQYF
TRBJ1-3,TRBV7-8,CASSLGTAPSGNTIYF
TRBJ2-2,TRBV10-3,CAISETGTGELFF
TRBJ2-5,TRBV3-1,CASSQDPGETQYF
TRBJ2-5,TRBV14,CASSHYFQETQYF
TRBJ2-1,TRBV29-1,CSVEARYGGEQFF
TRBJ2-3,TRBV20-1,CSARDPASTDTQYF
TRBJ2-7,TRBV29-1,CSAELTENYEQYF
TRBJ2-7,TRBV4-1,CASSPRQTTPYEQYF
TRBJ2-1,TRBV13,CASSFFNRGSNEQFF
TRBJ2-5,TRBV6-1,CASSLPWGSTQETQYF
TRBJ1-1,TRBV2,CASSGSLTEMNTEAFF
TRBJ2-1,TRBV12-3/TRBV12-4,CASRRTSGKNEQFF